This T cell receptor beta chain emerged from a study of lymphopenia after photon versus proton radiotherapy. Regarding the study as a whole: Larger post-nadir TCR diversity loss correlated inversely with survival in deceased patients.

Worth noting for this clone: Antigen: not known.

V was cut by 1 base and J by 2 bases, with 6 bases left in between. CDR3 size: 14 residues. Germline lookup yields CDR1 MNHEY and CDR2 SMNVEV (reference sequence). Repertoires were generated with immunoSEQ multiplex PCR, while TCRdb's copy carries only in-frame clones and drops some. The data contain about 12,000 clones, approximately 88% of them singletons. The genes are TRBV27 and TRBJ2-1; no clear D. The receptor was isolated from a man between 60 and 75 years old with pancreatic cancer. The sequences come from peripheral blood, collected from a patient treated with proton-based radiotherapy. This chain's CDR3 is CASSLYGPYNEQFF. DNA for the CDR3: TGTGCCAGCAGTTTATACGGCCCCTACAATGAGCAGTTCTTC.